This paragraph reports one T cell receptor beta chain. The target antigen is unknown. This specimen belongs to a study of Ad26.COV2.S vaccination and SARS-CoV-2 variants. For the study at large: Each vaccinee took Ad26.COV2.S intramuscularly, once or twice 56 days apart. Points from the study as a whole: Vaccine and placebo recipients had comparable breadth of non-spike TCRs. The TCR breadth and depth analyses may have produced an underestimate of total T cell responses.

Sample treatment: 15 to 20 received Ad26.COV2.S at low or high dose, single or two shots; about 5 received placebo; per-sample allocation not given. Day 63 after the first vaccine or placebo injection was the time point for sampling. In Boston, an adult donor aged 18-55 years took part. The method was immunoSEQ multiplex PCR; TCRdb's version includes in-frame clones alone and lacks a portion of them. The sample carries roughly 350,000 clones, approximately 86% recorded once. The sequence was collected from a person aged 18-65 years who received the Ad26.COV2.S COVID-19 vaccine or a placebo. This material consisted of peripheral blood, taken in a trial of Ad26.COV2.S vaccine versus placebo.

The CDR3, as DNA: TGCGCCAGCAGCCAAGAAAACGGACAGGGGCGCACAGATACGCAGTATTTT. This codes for CASSQENGQGRTDTQYF. The chain employs TRBV4-1 and TRBJ2-3; the match to TRBD1 covers 9 bases. V lost 0 bases to trimming and J lost 1 base; unmatched junction nucleotides: 5. The CDR3 sequence is 17 residues long. CDR1 is MGHRA and CDR2 is YSYEKL in the germline V gene.